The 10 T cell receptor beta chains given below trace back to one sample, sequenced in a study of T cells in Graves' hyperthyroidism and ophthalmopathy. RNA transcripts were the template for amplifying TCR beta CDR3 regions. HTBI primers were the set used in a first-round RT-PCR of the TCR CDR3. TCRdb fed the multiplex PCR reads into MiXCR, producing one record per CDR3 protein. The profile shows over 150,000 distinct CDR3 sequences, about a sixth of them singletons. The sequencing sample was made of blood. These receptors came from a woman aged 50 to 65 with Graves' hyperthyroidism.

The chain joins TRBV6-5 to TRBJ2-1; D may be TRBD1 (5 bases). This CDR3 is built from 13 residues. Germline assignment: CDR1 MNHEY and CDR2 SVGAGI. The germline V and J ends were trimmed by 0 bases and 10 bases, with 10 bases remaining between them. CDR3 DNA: TGTGCCAGCAGTTACTCAAGGGGAAGCGAGCAGTTCTTC. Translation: CASSYSRGSEQFF.

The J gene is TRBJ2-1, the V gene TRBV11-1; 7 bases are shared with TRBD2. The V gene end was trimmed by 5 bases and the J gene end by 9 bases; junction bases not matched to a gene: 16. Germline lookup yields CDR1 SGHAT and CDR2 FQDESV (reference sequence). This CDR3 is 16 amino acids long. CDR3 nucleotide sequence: TGTGCCAGCAGCACACCGTGGGGCGGGAGTTCCAGTGAGCAGTTCTTC. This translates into CASSTPWGGSSSEQFF.

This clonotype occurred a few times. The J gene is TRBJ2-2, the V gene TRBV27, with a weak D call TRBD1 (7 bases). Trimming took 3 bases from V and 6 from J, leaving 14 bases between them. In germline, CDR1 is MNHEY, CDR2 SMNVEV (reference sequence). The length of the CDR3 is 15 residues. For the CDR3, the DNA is TGTGCCAGCAGTTTGGAGGGGGCGCTTTCCGGGGAGCTGTTTTTT. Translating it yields CASSLEGALSGELFF.

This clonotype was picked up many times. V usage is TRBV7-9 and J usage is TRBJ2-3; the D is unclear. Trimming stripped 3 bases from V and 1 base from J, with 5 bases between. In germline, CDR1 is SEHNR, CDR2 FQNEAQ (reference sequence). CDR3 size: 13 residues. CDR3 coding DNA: TGTGCCAGCAGCTTCTACGGCACAGATACGCAGTATTTT. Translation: CASSFYGTDTQYF.

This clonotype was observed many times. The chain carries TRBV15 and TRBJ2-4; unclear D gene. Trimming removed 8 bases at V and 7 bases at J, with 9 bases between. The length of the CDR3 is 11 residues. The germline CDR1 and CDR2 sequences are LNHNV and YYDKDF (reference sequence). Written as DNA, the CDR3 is TGTGCCACCGCCTCCAGTAACATTCAGTACTTC. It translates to CATASSNIQYF.

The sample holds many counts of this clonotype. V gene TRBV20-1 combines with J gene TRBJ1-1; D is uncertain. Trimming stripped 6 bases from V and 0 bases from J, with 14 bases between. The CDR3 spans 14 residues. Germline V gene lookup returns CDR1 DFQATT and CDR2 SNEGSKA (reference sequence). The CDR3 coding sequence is TGCAGTGCGGTGTCACTTACCATGAACACTGAAGCTTTCTTT. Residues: CSAVSLTMNTEAFF.

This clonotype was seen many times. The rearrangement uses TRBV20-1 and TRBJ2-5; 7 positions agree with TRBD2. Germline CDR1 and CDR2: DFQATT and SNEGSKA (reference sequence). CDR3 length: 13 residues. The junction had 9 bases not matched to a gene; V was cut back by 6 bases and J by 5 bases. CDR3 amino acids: CSAKGTIRETQYF. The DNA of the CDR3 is TGCAGTGCAAAAGGGACTATAAGGGAGACCCAGTACTTC.

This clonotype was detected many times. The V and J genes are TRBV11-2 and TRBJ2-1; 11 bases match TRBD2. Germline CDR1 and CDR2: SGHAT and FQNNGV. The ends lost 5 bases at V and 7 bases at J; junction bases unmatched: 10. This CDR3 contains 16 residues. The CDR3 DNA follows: TGTGCCAGCAGCCCCCTCGGGACTAGCGGTAGAAATGAGCAGTTCTTC. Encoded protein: CASSPLGTSGRNEQFF. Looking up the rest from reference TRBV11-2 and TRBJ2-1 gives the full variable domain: EAGVAQSPRYKIIEKRQSVAFWCNPISGHATLYWYQQILGQGPKLLIQFQNNGVVDDSQLPKDRFSAERLKGVDSTLKIQPAKLEDSAVYLCASSPLGTSGRNEQFFGPGTRLTVL.

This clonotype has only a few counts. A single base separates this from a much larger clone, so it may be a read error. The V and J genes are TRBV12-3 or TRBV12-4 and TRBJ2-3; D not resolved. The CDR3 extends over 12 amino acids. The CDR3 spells CASSPFADAQYF. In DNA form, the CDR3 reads TGTGCCAGCAGCCCTTTCGCAGATGCGCAGTATTTT.

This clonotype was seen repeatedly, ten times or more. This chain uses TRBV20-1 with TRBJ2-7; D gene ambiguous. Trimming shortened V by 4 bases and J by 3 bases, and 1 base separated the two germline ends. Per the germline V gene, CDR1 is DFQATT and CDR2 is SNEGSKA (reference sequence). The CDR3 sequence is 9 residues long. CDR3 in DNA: TGCAGTGCTAACTACGAGCAGTACTTC. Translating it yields CSANYEQYF.